This T cell receptor beta chain is drawn from a study of graft-versus-host responses after intestinal transplantation. Broader study findings: In patients with graft-donor T cell macrochimerism, allograft graft-versus-host to host-versus-graft clonal ratios were high.

The CDR3 length is 12 residues. Trimming took off 3 bases at V and 3 bases at J, with 5 bases between the two ends. Germline CDR1 reads SGHNT; CDR2 reads YYREEE (reference sequence). Note on this clone: Its matching antigen is unknown.

Samples of post-transplant bone marrow were collected from the posterior iliac crest or another site. Method: immunoSEQ multiplex PCR; TCRdb's copy keeps in-frame clones and lacks some. The repertoire holds almost 70,000 clones, with around 90% as singletons. This sequence originates from a human patient who received an intestinal transplant, so some T cells may come from the graft donor. The chain recombines TRBV5-4 with TRBJ2-3; D gene ambiguous. This material consisted of bone marrow, taken less than 750 days after intestinal transplantation. The CDR3 sequence is CASSSETDTQYF. In DNA form, the CDR3 reads TGTGCCAGCAGCTCAGAAACAGATACGCAGTATTTT. The full variable domain, rest sourced from reference TRBV5-4 and TRBJ2-3, is ETGVTQSPTHLIKTRGQQVTLRCSSQSGHNTVSWYQQALGQGPQFIFQYYREEENGRGNFPPRFSGLQFPNYSSELNVNALELDDSALYLCASSSETDTQYFGPGTRLTVL.